This T cell receptor beta chain was observed in a study of T cell changes during pregnancy in multiple sclerosis. The CDR3 has 13 residues. V was clipped by 1 base and J by 1 base, with 5 bases between them. Germline values: CDR1 SGDLS, CDR2 YYNGEE. TCRdb's table, derived via immunoSEQ multiplex PCR, lists solely in-frame clones and lacks some. Of around 100,000 clones in the sample, around 91% were seen once. Sequenced material: peripheral blood, taken after pregnancy. This clonotype was obtained from a female donor with multiple sclerosis, enrolled in a pregnancy study. The rearrangement uses TRBV9 and TRBJ1-2; a possible D gene is TRBD1 (5 bases). DNA for the CDR3: TGTGCCAGCAGCGTACAGGGTAACTATGGCTACACCTTC. As protein: CASSVQGNYGYTF.